Below, 9 T cell receptor beta chains from the same sample are listed, as sequenced in a study of CD8+ T cells in alopecia areata. Treatment in this sample: oral pan-JAK inhibitor, 5-10 mg twice daily. Extraction of RNA preceded its reverse transcription into cDNA, which served as the sequencing template. Only in-frame clones appear in the TCRdb table, and some are missing; sequencing was by immunoSEQ multiplex PCR. Of about 180,000 clones in the sample, 45% to 60% are singletons; the top ten hold roughly a tenth. The sequences come from CD8+ T cells sorted from blood, collected at approximately week 51, from a patient treated with tofacitinib. The receptors come from a human donor with alopecia areata.

J is TRBJ2-1 and V is TRBV30; maybe TRBD2 (5 bases). Per the germline V gene, CDR1 is GTSNPN and CDR2 is SVGIG (reference sequence). CDR3 length: 13 amino acids. The ends were cut back, 2 bases at V and 4 bases at J, with 9 bases in the middle. The chain's CDR3 is CAWSTGNYNEQFF. For the CDR3, the DNA is TGTGCCTGGAGTACGGGAAATTACAATGAGCAGTTCTTC.

The chain couples TRBV7-9 to TRBJ2-7; 7 bases line up with TRBD1. J gave up 9 bases and V 3 bases, and 5 bases lay outside the gene matches. Germline V lookup: CDR1 SEHNR, CDR2 FQNEAQ (reference sequence). This CDR3 is built from 12 residues. CDR3 region: CASSFDRVAQYF. The CDR3 DNA follows: TGTGCCAGCAGCTTCGACAGGGTAGCGCAGTACTTC.

The CDR3 spells CASSPGASYNEQFF. The CDR3, as DNA: TGTGCCAGCAGCCCTGGGGCCTCCTACAATGAGCAGTTCTTC. The chain recombines TRBV5-6 with TRBJ2-1; D perhaps matches TRBD1 (5 bases). The CDR3 has 14 amino acids. Between the trimmed V and J ends, which lost 4 bases and 0 bases, there was a span of 8 bases. CDR1 is SGHDT and CDR2 is YYEEEE in the germline V gene.

The chain links TRBV5-6 to TRBJ2-6; 8 positions agree with TRBD1. CDR3 length: 15 residues. V gave up 4 bases and J gave up 4 bases; unmatched junction bases: 4. CDR1 is SGHDT, CDR2 YYEEEE, per germline. The CDR3 sequence: CASSPDRAGANVLTF. As DNA, the CDR3 is TGTGCCAGCAGCCCGGACAGGGCCGGGGCCAACGTCCTGACTTTC.

The rearrangement uses TRBV5-4 and TRBJ2-7; no firm D call. The V and J ends lost 3 bases and 2 bases respectively, with 6 bases between them. CDR3 length equals 12 residues. Germline V gene sequence: CDR1 SGHNT, CDR2 YYREEE (reference sequence). The CDR3 reads CASSSSTYEQYF. The CDR3, as DNA: TGTGCCAGCAGCTCCTCAACCTACGAGCAGTACTTC.

The chain combines TRBV19 with TRBJ2-7, with D possibly matching TRBD2 (5 bases). The CDR3 is 14 amino acids. V lost 5 bases and J 4 bases, leaving 15 bases between the germline ends. The V gene's germline CDR1 is LNHDA and CDR2 SQIVND (reference sequence). Written as DNA, the CDR3 is TGTGCCAGTAGTGGACTGCCTGAGGTTTACGAGCAGTACTTC. This encodes CASSGLPEVYEQYF.

The J gene is TRBJ1-5, the V gene TRBV2; unclear D gene. Germline CDR1 reads SNHLY; CDR2 reads FYNNEI. V lost 5 bases to trimming and J lost 3 bases, with 17 bases between them. CDR3 length: 16 residues. CDR3 protein: CASSLLAPNPNQPQHF. In DNA form, the CDR3 reads TGTGCCAGCAGTTTGCTGGCCCCGAACCCCAATCAGCCCCAGCATTTT. Combining the CDR3 with reference TRBV2 and TRBJ1-5 gives the whole variable domain EPEVTQTPSHQVTQMGQEVILRCVPISNHLYFYWYRQILGQKVEFLVSFYNNEISEKSEIFDDQFSVERPDGSNFTLKIRSTKLEDSAMYFCASSLLAPNPNQPQHFGDGTRLSIL.

The chain employs TRBV20-1 and TRBJ1-2; D ambiguous. In germline, CDR1 is DFQATT, CDR2 SNEGSKA (reference sequence). CDR3 size: 11 residues. The CDR3 sequence: CSGDVSQGYTF. In DNA, the CDR3 is TGCAGCGGTGACGTATCACAGGGCTACACCTTC.

This clone has more than one count but fewer than ten. The genes are TRBV7-9 and TRBJ2-1; 8 bases are a match to TRBD1. Germline CDR1 is SEHNR and CDR2 is FQNEAQ (reference sequence). CDR3 length equals 15 residues. After removal of 5 bases from V and 4 bases from J, the junction contained 7 bases not matched to a gene. The CDR3 here is CASSTDRGQYNEQFF. DNA for the CDR3: TGTGCCAGCAGCACCGACAGGGGCCAATACAATGAGCAGTTCTTC.